This TCR beta chain was captured in a study of shared clonotypes between healthy human individuals (dated by TCRdb to the early 2020s). About the study as a whole: The cohort included three men and a couple of women between 18 and 49 years of age. Each donor's leukapheresis produced roughly between about 0.9 and 9.5 billion PBMCs. For each donor, CD4 naive and CD4 memory were each run on three plates, CD8 naive on two plates, and CD8 memory on one plate. The study deeply sequenced blood TCR repertoires of about 5 healthy adults to estimate repertoire size and the extent of clonotype sharing between individuals. To increase sequencing depth and limit assay-specific biases, different laboratories used diverse techniques to prepare libraries and sequence TCR repertoires.

The investigation overall reported the following: Clonotypes shared by all four sorted-subset donors showed higher generation probabilities than non-shared clonotypes. Across four donors, approximately 4.9% of naive CD4, roughly 3.4% of naive CD8, roughly 2.3% of memory CD4, and 0.4% to 0.45% of memory CD8 clonotypes were shared. Incomplete sequencing was indicated by rarefaction of sorted-subset datasets, despite the large sequencing depth. Pairwise subsampling led to the expectation that sequencing depth would affect the degree of clonotype sharing among donors. Only blood was sampled, and tissue TCR repertoires likely differ from those in blood. Naive subsets generally had larger estimated clonotype richness than memory subsets did. Because the study included a small number of donors, the genetic and exposure-history diversity represented was limited.

TCR CDR3 regions were amplified from genomic DNA by multiplex PCR using the deep immunoSEQ assay. Extracted genomic DNA from each cell subset was spread evenly across all wells of several immunoSEQ 96-well plates, with each plate serving as a replicate. For sorted subsets, around 200 ng genomic DNA, equal to 30,000 to 35,000 T cell genomes, was loaded into each replicate PCR. Purified libraries were measured with a Qubit 3.0 fluorometer, size-checked on a Bioanalyzer 2100, and measured again with the KAPA Library Quantification kit. Each immunoSEQ 96-well plate was sequenced on its own single-read 150-cycle Illumina NextSeq 550 flow cell. In the paper's pipeline: The immunoSEQ output contained only junctional sequences without quality scores, so filtering could not match that applied to full-length reads. To assign V/J genes and CDR3, sequences were annotated against IMGT germline references using PyIR, a Python wrapper for IgBLAST v1.9. Any read was removed if the V/J assignment was weak (E-value above 1e-6), the CDR3 was missing, or the read contained stop codons, out-of-frame junctions, or ambiguous translated residues. V3J clonotypes were defined by identical inferred V gene, J gene, and CDR3 amino acid sequence. Percentage overlap between repertoires was computed as shared unique clonotypes divided by the size of the smaller repertoire. RTK rarefaction, the Chao1 estimator, and Recon v2.1 estimates of unobserved clonotypes were used to assess repertoire richness. Generation probabilities for all TCRbeta clonotypes obtained by the gDNA method from a handful of donors were computed using OLGA. What TCRdb holds here is the immuneACCESS table cut down to in-frame rearrangements. Part of the clones is not present; checked against another copy, under half of the missing clones reflect an unresolved V gene, and the others are unexplained. The DNA gave D and trimming, while V, J and clone size come from that table. In this sample the table shows 2 million or so clones, about 95% of which occur a single time. Around 1.1% of the sample goes to the ten largest clones.

In the case of this clone: What this receptor recognizes is not known. Base qualities are missing; no much larger clone stands one base away.

CD8 naive samples consisted of CD45RO-negative cells that were positively selected for CCR7, yielding a CD45RA+CCR7+ population without TemRA cells. The donors were healthy, HIV-negative adults with no recently reported acute infections or vaccinations. Only Caucasian adults living in Nashville, Tennessee, USA were represented among the donors. Blood was obtained by leukapheresis, after which PBMCs were separated by Ficoll-Histopaque density gradient centrifugation and cryopreserved in liquid nitrogen vapor phase. Analytical flow cytometry was used to check the purity and quantity of each magnetically sorted T cell population. Genomic DNA was isolated from each sorted fraction and quantified by UV absorbance on a Nanodrop 2000c. CDR1 and CDR2, per the germline V gene, are MDHEN and SYDVKM. Reading from cysteine to phenylalanine, the CDR3 counts 13 amino acids. Of all the DNA, just the CDR3 is kept, 39 bases in frame from base 1. V is reduced by 4 bases and J by 7 bases, leaving a spacing of 14 bases between them.

The sequencing sample was made of naive CD8+ T cells sorted from blood. The cell subset or site label, as the study defines it: CD45RA+CCR7+. The chain is encoded by TRBV28 joined to TRBJ2-7; the D gene is perhaps TRBD1 or TRBD2, as each covers 6 bases. This clonotype originated in a man between 18 and 35 years old in good health. The CDR3: CASSSRGAREQYF. The sequenced DNA: TGTGCCAGCAGTTCAAGGGGGGCTCGAGAGCAGTACTTC.